This T cell receptor beta chain was found in a study of T cells in Graves' hyperthyroidism and ophthalmopathy. CDR1 and CDR2 from the germline V gene are SGHVS and FQNEAQ. The CDR3 has 16 residues. After removal of 7 bases from V and 1 base from J, the junction contained 7 bases not matched to a gene. Amplified TCR beta CDR3 regions came from RNA transcripts. The TCR CDR3 was amplified in a first-round RT-PCR using the HTBI primer set. In TCRdb, the multiplex PCR reads were re-called with MiXCR into one record per CDR3 protein. The sample contains some 360,000 distinct CDR3 sequences, over 15% of which appear only once. This clonotype was found many times. The antigen remains unidentified. General study points: Most clonotypes expanded in thyroid above 0.001 were likewise present in blood.

The study left out patients who had uncontrolled infection, other autoimmune disease, pregnancy or lactation. The authors took PBMCs from 8 to 10 ml fresh peripheral blood. This rearrangement joins TRBV7-8 to TRBJ2-6, with 7 bases aligning to TRBD1. The TCR comes from a woman in her thirties or forties with Graves' ophthalmopathy. Sequenced sample: blood. In DNA form, the CDR3 reads TGTGCCAGCAAGGTCTACAGGGGATCTGGGGCCAACGTCCTGACTTTC. The encoded protein is CASKVYRGSGANVLTF.